This TCR beta chain stems from a study of control samples from healthy donors and cancer patients. Libraries were prepared by immunoSEQ multiplex PCR; TCRdb keeps only in-frame clonotypes and omits some of them. The data show about 48,000 clones, over 90% seen once. The CDR3 is 17 amino acids. CDR1 is SQVTM and CDR2 is ANQGSEA in the germline V gene. The ends lost 7 bases at V and 4 bases at J; junction bases unmatched: 19. The sample comprised PBMCs. The TCR was taken from a woman between 45 and 65 years old with head and neck cancer. V and J are TRBV29-1 and TRBJ2-3, with 8 bases fitting TRBD2. The CDR3 bases are TGCAGCGGGTCCCACTCGGGGGGGGAGGGGCCTCCAGATACGCAGTATTTT. Translated: CSGSHSGGEGPPDTQYF.